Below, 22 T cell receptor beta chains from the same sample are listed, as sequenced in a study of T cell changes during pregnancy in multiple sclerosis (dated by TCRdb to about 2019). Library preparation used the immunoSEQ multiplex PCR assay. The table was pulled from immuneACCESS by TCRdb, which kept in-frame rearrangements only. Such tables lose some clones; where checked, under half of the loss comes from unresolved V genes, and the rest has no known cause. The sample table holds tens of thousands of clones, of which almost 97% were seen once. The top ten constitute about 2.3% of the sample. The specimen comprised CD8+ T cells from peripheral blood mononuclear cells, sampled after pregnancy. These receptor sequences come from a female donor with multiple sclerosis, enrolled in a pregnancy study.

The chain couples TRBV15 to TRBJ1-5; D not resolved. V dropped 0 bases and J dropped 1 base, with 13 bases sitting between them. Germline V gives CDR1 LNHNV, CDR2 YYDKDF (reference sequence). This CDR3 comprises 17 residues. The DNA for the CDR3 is TGTGCCACCAGCAGAGATCTGGTAAAGCTCAGCAATCAGCCCCAGCATTTT. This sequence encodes CATSRDLVKLSNQPQHF.

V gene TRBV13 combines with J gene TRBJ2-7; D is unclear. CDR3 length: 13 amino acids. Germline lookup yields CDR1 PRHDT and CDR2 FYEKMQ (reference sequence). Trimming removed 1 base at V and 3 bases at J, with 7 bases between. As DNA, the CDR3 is TGTGCCAGCAGCTTAGCAATTAGCTACGAGCAGTACTTC. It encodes CASSLAISYEQYF.

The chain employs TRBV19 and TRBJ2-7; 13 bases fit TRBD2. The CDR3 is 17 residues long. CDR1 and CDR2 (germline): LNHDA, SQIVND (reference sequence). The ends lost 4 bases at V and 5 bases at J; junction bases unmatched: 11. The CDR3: CASSKGPRTSGRDEQYF. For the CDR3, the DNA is TGTGCCAGTAGTAAAGGCCCTCGGACTAGCGGGAGAGACGAGCAGTACTTC. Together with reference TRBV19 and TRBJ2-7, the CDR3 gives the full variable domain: DGGITQSPKYLFRKEGQNVTLSCEQNLNHDAMYWYRQDPGQGLRLIYYSQIVNDFQKGDIAEGYSVSREKKESFPLTVTSAQKNPTAFYLCASSKGPRTSGRDEQYFGPGTRLTVT.

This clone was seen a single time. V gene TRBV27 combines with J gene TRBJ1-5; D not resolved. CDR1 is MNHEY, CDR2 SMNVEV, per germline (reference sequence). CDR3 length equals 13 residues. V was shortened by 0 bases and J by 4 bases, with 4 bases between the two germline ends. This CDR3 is CASSLSTNQPQHF. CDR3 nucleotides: TGTGCCAGCAGTTTATCGACTAATCAGCCCCAGCATTTT.

CDR3 coding DNA: TGCGCCAGCAGCTTCGTGGCCGTGAACACTGAAGCTTTCTTT. Its translation is CASSFVAVNTEAFF. The chain employs TRBV5-1 and TRBJ1-1; D gene unclear. This CDR3 is built from 14 residues. Trimming took off 2 bases at V and 0 bases at J, with 8 bases between the two ends. The V gene's germline CDR1 is SGHRS and CDR2 YFSETQ.

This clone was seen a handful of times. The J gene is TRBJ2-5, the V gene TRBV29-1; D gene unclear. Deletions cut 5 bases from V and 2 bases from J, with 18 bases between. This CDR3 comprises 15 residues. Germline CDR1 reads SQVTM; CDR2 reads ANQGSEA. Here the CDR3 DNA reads TGCAGCGTTCCCCCACAGAACCACGCACAAGAGACCCAGTACTTC. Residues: CSVPPQNHAQETQYF.

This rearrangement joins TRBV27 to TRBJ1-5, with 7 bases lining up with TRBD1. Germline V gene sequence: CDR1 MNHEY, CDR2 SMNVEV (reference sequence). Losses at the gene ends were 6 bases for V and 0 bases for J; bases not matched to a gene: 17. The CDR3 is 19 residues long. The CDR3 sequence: CASSPKVGGNFNSNQPQHF. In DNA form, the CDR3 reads TGTGCCAGCAGCCCCAAGGTAGGGGGCAACTTCAATAGCAATCAGCCCCAGCATTTT.

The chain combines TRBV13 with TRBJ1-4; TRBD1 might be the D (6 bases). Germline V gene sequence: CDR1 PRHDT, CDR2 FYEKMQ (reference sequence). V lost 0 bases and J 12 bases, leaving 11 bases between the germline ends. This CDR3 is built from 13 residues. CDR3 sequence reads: CASSLGNREQLFF. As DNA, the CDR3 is TGTGCCAGCAGCTTAGGAAACAGGGAACAACTGTTTTTT.

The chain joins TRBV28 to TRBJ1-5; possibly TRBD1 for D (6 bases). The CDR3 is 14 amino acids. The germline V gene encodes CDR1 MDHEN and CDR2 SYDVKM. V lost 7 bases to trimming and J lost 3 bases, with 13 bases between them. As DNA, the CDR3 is TGTGCCAGCAACCCGGACAGCTACAATCAGCCCCAGCATTTT. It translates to CASNPDSYNQPQHF.

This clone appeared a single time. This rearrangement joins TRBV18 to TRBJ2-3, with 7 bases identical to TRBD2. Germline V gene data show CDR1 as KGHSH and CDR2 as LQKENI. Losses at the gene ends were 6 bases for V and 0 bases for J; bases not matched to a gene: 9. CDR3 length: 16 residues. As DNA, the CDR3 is TGTGCCAGCTCGCCTCCGGGTAGCGGGAGCACAGATACGCAGTATTTT. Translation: CASSPPGSGSTDTQYF.

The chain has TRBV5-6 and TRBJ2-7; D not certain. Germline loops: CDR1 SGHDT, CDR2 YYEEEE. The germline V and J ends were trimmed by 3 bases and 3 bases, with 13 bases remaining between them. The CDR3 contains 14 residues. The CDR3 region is CASSSLMAVYEQYF. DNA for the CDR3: TGTGCCAGCAGCTCCCTGATGGCCGTCTACGAGCAGTACTTC.

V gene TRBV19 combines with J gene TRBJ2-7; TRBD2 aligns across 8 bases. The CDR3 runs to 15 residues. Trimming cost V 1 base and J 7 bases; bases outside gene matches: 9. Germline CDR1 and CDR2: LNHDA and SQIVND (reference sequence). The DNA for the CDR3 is TGTGCCAGTAGTATAGCAAGCGGGAGTATATATGAGCAGTACTTC. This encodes CASSIASGSIYEQYF.

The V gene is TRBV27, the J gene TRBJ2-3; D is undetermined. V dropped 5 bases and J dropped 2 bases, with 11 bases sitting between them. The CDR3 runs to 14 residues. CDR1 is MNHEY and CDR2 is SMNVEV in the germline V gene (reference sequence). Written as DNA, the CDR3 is TGTGCCAGCAGTCTTATGTCCCCCACAGATACGCAGTATTTT. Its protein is CASSLMSPTDTQYF.

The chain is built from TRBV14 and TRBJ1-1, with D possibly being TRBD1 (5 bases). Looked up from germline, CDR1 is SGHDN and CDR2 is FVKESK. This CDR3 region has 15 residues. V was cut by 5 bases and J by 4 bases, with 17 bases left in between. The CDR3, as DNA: TGTGCCAGCAGCAGAACGGCGGGGGGGTTCACTGAAGCTTTCTTT. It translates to CASSRTAGGFTEAFF.

The CDR3 sequence is CASSNAASYEQYF. CDR3 sequence (DNA): TGTGCCAGTAGTAACGCGGCGTCCTACGAGCAGTACTTC. The rearrangement links TRBV19 to TRBJ2-7, with no clear D. The V gene's germline CDR1 is LNHDA and CDR2 SQIVND (reference sequence). The CDR3 runs to 13 residues. Trimming shortened V by 4 bases and J by 1 base, and 8 bases separated the two germline ends.

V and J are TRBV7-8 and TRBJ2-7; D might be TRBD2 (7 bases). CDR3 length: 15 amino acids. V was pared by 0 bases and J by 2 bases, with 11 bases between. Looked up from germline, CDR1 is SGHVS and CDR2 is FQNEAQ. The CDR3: CASSLAGGLPYEQYF. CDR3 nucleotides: TGTGCCAGCAGCTTAGCGGGGGGGCTCCCCTACGAGCAGTACTTC.

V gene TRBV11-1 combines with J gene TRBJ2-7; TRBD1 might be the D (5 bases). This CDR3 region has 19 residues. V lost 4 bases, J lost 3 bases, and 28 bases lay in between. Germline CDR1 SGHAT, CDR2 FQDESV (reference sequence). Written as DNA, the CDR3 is TGTGCCAGCAGCTCGCCAGGGAACAGCCCCACCATCATCGACTACGAGCAGTACTTC. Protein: CASSSPGNSPTIIDYEQYF.

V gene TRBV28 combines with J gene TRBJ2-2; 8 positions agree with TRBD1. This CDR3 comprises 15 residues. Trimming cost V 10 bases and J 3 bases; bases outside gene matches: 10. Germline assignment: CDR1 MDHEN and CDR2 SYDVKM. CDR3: CATLTGQGHTGELFF. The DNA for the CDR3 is TGTGCCACCCTAACAGGACAGGGTCACACCGGGGAGCTGTTTTTT.

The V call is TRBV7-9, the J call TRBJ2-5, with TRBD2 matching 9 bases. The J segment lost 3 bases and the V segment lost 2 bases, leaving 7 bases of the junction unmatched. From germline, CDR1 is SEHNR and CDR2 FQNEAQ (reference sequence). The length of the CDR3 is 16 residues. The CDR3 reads CASSLIGREGKETQYF. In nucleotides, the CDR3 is TGTGCCAGCAGCTTAATCGGGCGGGAGGGAAAAGAGACCCAGTACTTC.

This CDR3 is CASSLGSLGTQYF. The CDR3 DNA reads TGTGCCAGCAGCTTGGGTTCACTAGGTACGCAGTATTTT. V is TRBV14 and J is TRBJ2-3; possible D gene TRBD2, 5 bases. The CDR3 is 13 amino acids. Looked up from germline, CDR1 is SGHDN and CDR2 is FVKESK. V lost 5 bases and J 8 bases, leaving 14 bases between the germline ends.

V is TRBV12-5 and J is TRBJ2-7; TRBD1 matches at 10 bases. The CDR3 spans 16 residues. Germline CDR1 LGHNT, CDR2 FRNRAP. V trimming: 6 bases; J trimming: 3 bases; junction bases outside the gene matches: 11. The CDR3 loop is CASGYFRDRGYYEQYF. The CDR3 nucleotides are TGTGCTAGTGGGTACTTCCGGGACAGGGGATACTACGAGCAGTACTTC. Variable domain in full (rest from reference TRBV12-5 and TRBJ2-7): DARVTQTPRHKVTEMGQEVTMRCQPILGHNTVFWYRQTMMQGLELLAYFRNRAPLDDSGMPKDRFSAEMPDATLATLKIQPSEPRDSAVYFCASGYFRDRGYYEQYFGPGTRLTVT.

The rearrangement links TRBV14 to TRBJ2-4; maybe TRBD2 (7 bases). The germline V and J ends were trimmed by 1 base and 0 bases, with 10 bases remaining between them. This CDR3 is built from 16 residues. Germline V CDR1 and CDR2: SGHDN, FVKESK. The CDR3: CASSQVGGLAKNIQYF. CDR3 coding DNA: TGTGCCAGCAGCCAAGTGGGGGGGCTAGCCAAAAACATTCAGTACTTC.